This T cell receptor (beta chain) was sequenced for a study of T cells in Graves' hyperthyroidism and ophthalmopathy. The table lists this clonotype with many counts. The antigen remains unidentified. Germline V gene lookup returns CDR1 LNHDA and CDR2 SQIVND (reference sequence). The junction had 11 bases not matched to a gene; V was cut back by 7 bases and J by 0 bases. The CDR3 runs 16 residues. From RNA transcripts, TCR beta CDR3 regions were amplified. HTBI primers were used for first-round RT-PCR of the TCR CDR3. TCRdb re-called the multiplex PCR reads through MiXCR, storing one row per CDR3 protein. This table has 540,000 or so distinct CDR3 sequences, approximately 44% appearing once. General observations from the study: The blood repertoire included most of the expanded thyroid clonotypes above 0.001.

The sample taken for sequencing was peripheral blood or thyroid tissue (not recorded which). The chain is built from TRBV19 and TRBJ1-1; 7 bases map to TRBD1. The source of this sequence is an adult woman with Graves' disease, either hyperthyroidism or ophthalmopathy (not recorded which). This CDR3 reads CASIPRQGKLNTEAFF. The CDR3 DNA follows: TGTGCCAGTATCCCCAGACAGGGTAAGCTGAACACTGAAGCTTTCTTT.